This entry features one T cell receptor (beta chain) sequence. It has no known antigen specificity. Per-nucleotide qualities are absent, and no much larger clonotype sits a single base away. The immunoSEQ Assay, a bias-controlled multiplex PCR, was used to amplify TCRbeta CDR3 regions from genomic DNA. Turning to the authors' computational methods: Within the assay, amplification of reference gene primers was used to estimate how many nucleated cells each sample contained. Sequence reads were collapsed and filtered to measure the absolute abundance of every unique TCRbeta CDR3 rearrangement. For each sample, productive Simpson clonality was calculated as the square root of Simpson's diversity index across productive rearrangements. Entries here come from immuneACCESS through TCRdb and include only in-frame sequences with V and J called. Some clones fail to appear in such tables; in the studies checked, an unresolved V gene covers under half of the shortfall, and the cause of the remainder is unknown. The V and J calls and clone size come from that table; D and trimming were worked out from the DNA. The sample has under 300,000 clones on record, 86% of them singletons. The ten largest account for approximately 6.2% of the sample.

The sample comes from a study of blood T cell repertoires in COVID-19 (dated by TCRdb to about 2020). General notes on the study: Samples from collaborators originated in the United States, Italy and Spain and spanned both the acute and convalescent phases of COVID-19. The samples were drawn from the first 160 participants of the ongoing ImmuneRACE study and from over a thousand subjects provided by 6 global collaborators. The prospective study material was composed of cDNA or gDNA derived from T cells, B-cell-depleted T cells, or PBMCs. The repertoires were released in a freely available public database intended as a resource for research on the immune response to SARS-CoV-2. Subjects who had been exposed to COVID-19, were actively infected with it, or had recovered from it provided the deeply sampled blood TCRbeta repertoires that made up the dataset. The sample metadata nearly always contained a de-identified subject ID, COVID-19 status, age in years and sex. Where available, HLA class I and class II types were taken from metadata supplied by the sample provider and were not determined by assay-based typing.

Each collaborating institution followed its own protocols to collect whole blood in K2EDTA tubes. For TCRbeta analysis, collaborators shipped samples in one of three forms: frozen whole blood, isolated PBMCs, or DNA extracted from either of those sample types. Points the paper makes about the study in general: The quantity of clinical and demographic metadata differed by source and by participant and was supplied without curation.

Based on the germline V gene (reference sequence), the CDR1 and CDR2 sequences are LGHDT and YNNKEL. From cysteine to phenylalanine, the CDR3 is 14 amino acids long. The sequence is cut down to CDR3 DNA, 42 bases in frame from base 1. Here V drops 7 bases and J drops 7 bases, and the junction holds 7 bases not matched to any gene. The source material was peripheral blood. The sequence joins TRBV3-1 (or the pseudogene TRBV3-2) to TRBJ2-1, and 10 junctional nucleotides match TRBD2. This receptor was obtained from a man between 60 and 75 years old with acute or convalescent COVID-19. The bases are TGTGCCAGCACCGCGCTAGCGGGAGTTAATGAGCAGTTCTTC. Translation gives CASTALAGVNEQFF.